These 27 T cell receptor beta chains share one sample of origin, sequenced in a study of T cells in Graves' hyperthyroidism and ophthalmopathy. Researchers took RNA transcripts and amplified the TCR beta CDR3 regions from them. HTBI primers drove first-round RT-PCR of the TCR CDR3. TCRdb re-called the multiplex PCR reads with MiXCR, one entry per CDR3 protein. The table lists under 350,000 distinct CDR3 sequences, roughly 18% of them singletons, with roughly 49% in the top ten. Input material: blood. These receptors came from a woman aged 50 to 60 with Graves' hyperthyroidism.

The chain combines TRBV5-4 with TRBJ1-2; a weak D match, TRBD1 (5 bases). Germline V gene sequence: CDR1 SGHNT, CDR2 YYREEE (reference sequence). CDR3 length: 15 residues. Trimming took off 6 bases at V and 3 bases at J, with 18 bases between the two ends. In DNA, the CDR3 is TGTGCCAGCACCGAGGGGAACCGGGTCGACTATGGCTACACCTTC. Translating it yields CASTEGNRVDYGYTF.

This clonotype was found once. The rearrangement links TRBV6-1 to TRBJ1-4; D remains unclear. Germline assignment: CDR1 MNHNS and CDR2 SASEGT. The CDR3 is 13 amino acids. V lost 8 bases and J lost 5, with 12 bases in between. The CDR3 reads CASFDTTNEKLFF. The CDR3 coding sequence is TGTGCCAGCTTCGACACCACCAATGAAAAACTGTTTTTT.

J is TRBJ2-1 and V is TRBV10-3; 10 bases are a match to TRBD2. Germline assignment: CDR1 ENHRY and CDR2 SYGVKD. CDR3 length: 14 residues. The J segment lost 7 bases and the V segment lost 4 bases, leaving 4 bases of the junction unmatched. The CDR3 region is CAISASGGVNEQFF. Here the CDR3 DNA reads TGTGCCATCAGTGCGAGCGGGGGGGTGAATGAGCAGTTCTTC.

This clonotype was seen at least ten times. The chain couples TRBV12-3 or TRBV12-4 to TRBJ1-2, with D unclear. Trimming shortened V by 3 bases and J by 2 bases, and 4 bases separated the two germline ends. The CDR3 runs 12 residues. The CDR3 DNA follows: TGTGCCAGCAGTTTCTTAAACTATGGCTACACCTTC. Its protein product is CASSFLNYGYTF.

The chain uses TRBV29-1 and TRBJ2-1; 7 nucleotides line up with TRBD2. In germline, CDR1 is SQVTM, CDR2 ANQGSEA. The trim removed 3 bases at V and 10 bases at J, leaving 15 bases unmatched. The CDR3 sequence is 15 residues long. In nucleotides, the CDR3 is TGCAGCGTTGACCCCCCCGGACTAGAAGGAGGCGAGCAGTTCTTC. The encoded protein is CSVDPPGLEGGEQFF.

This clonotype was recorded at least ten times. This rearrangement joins TRBV20-1 to TRBJ1-1; D might be TRBD1 (6 bases). This CDR3 contains 13 residues. CDR1 and CDR2 from the germline V gene are DFQATT and SNEGSKA (reference sequence). Trimming took off 3 bases at V and 4 bases at J, with 12 bases between the two ends. CDR3 loop: CSASNSGATEAFF. In DNA, the CDR3 is TGCAGTGCTAGCAATTCGGGGGCCACTGAAGCTTTCTTT.

This clonotype was detected a few times. The chain recombines TRBV6-1 with TRBJ1-6; 7 positions match TRBD1. The ends lost 6 bases at V and 7 bases at J; junction bases unmatched: 6. The CDR3 is 14 residues long. Germline V gene lookup returns CDR1 MNHNS and CDR2 SASEGT. CDR3 nucleotide sequence: TGTGCCAGCAGGACGGGACAGCTGAATTCACCCCTCCACTTT. Protein sequence: CASRTGQLNSPLHF.

This clonotype appeared many times. This CDR3 is CAWSVNYHPTDTQYF. CDR3 DNA: TGTGCCTGGAGTGTTAACTACCACCCCACAGATACGCAGTATTTT. The chain has TRBV30 and TRBJ2-3; D is undetermined. Germline loops: CDR1 GTSNPN, CDR2 SVGIG (reference sequence). V was trimmed by 0 bases and J by 2 bases, leaving 12 bases between them. The CDR3 loop spans 15 amino acids. The entire variable domain, with the rest obtained from reference TRBV30 and TRBJ2-3, is as follows: SQTIHQWPATLVQPVGSPLSLECTVEGTSNPNLYWYRQAAGRGLQLLFYSVGIGQISSEVPQNLSASRPQDRQFILSSKKLLLSDSGFYLCAWSVNYHPTDTQYFGPGTRLTVL.

This rearrangement joins TRBV15 to TRBJ1-5; 7 bases are a match to TRBD1. Germline V gene lookup returns CDR1 LNHNV and CDR2 YYDKDF (reference sequence). Trimming cost V 3 bases and J 4 bases; bases outside gene matches: 12. CDR3 length: 17 amino acids. The CDR3 here is CATSSRLGQFGNQPQHF. The CDR3 DNA follows: TGTGCCACCAGCAGTAGGCTGGGACAGTTTGGTAATCAGCCCCAGCATTTT.

This clonotype was recorded many times. V is TRBV7-9 and J is TRBJ2-3; no firm D call. This CDR3 comprises 14 residues. The germline V gene has CDR1 SEHNR and CDR2 FQNEAQ (reference sequence). V shed 0 bases and J shed 2 bases, with 6 bases lying between them. CDR3 residues: CASSLAALTDTQYF. CDR3 bases: TGTGCCAGCAGCTTAGCGGCCCTCACAGATACGCAGTATTTT. The full variable domain, its missing parts supplied by reference TRBV7-9 and TRBJ2-3, is DTGVSQNPRHKITKRGQNVTFRCDPISEHNRLYWYRQTLGQGPEFLTYFQNEAQLEKSRLLSDRFSAERPKGSFSTLEIQRTEQGDSAMYLCASSLAALTDTQYFGPGTRLTVL.

The rearrangement joins TRBV5-5 to TRBJ1-6; 7 nucleotides agree with TRBD1. Germline trimming cut 2 bases from V and 3 bases from J; bases unmatched to any gene: 5. The CDR3 has 16 amino acids. Germline-derived CDR1 and CDR2 are SGHKS and YYEKEE (reference sequence). For the CDR3, the DNA is TGTGCCAGCAGCTTTACAGGGGCTAGCTATAATTCACCCCTCCACTTT. This sequence encodes CASSFTGASYNSPLHF.

Points on this clonotype: A read error may be the cause here, since a much bigger clone is one base away. J is TRBJ2-7 and V is TRBV28, with unresolved D. The CDR3 is 15 amino acids. Germline V CDR1 and CDR2: MDHEN, SYDVKM. CDR3: CARSFKILLPYEQYF. CDR3 sequence (DNA): TGTGCCCGCAGTTTTAAGATCCTCCTTCCCTACGAGCAGTACTTC.

This clonotype was detected ten times or more. The gene calls are TRBV20-1 and TRBJ2-5; D may be TRBD2 (5 bases). The CDR3 is 15 amino acids. Trimming pared 3 bases from V and 1 base from J, leaving 15 bases between. Germline loops: CDR1 DFQATT, CDR2 SNEGSKA (reference sequence). This CDR3 is CSASPSRGAQETQYF. In nucleotides, the CDR3 is TGCAGTGCTAGTCCCTCACGGGGAGCCCAAGAGACCCAGTACTTC.

This clonotype was seen many times. The rearrangement joins TRBV2 to TRBJ1-3; 11 bases match TRBD1. With 4 bases clipped from V and 5 bases from J, the junction kept 1 base outside the gene matches. The germline CDR1 and CDR2 sequences are SNHLY and FYNNEI. The CDR3 covers 14 residues. CDR3 region: CASSGTGGRNTIYF. The CDR3 DNA reads as TGTGCCAGCAGTGGGACAGGGGGCAGAAACACCATATATTTT.

The chain couples TRBV5-4 to TRBJ1-1; D possibly corresponds to TRBD1 (6 bases). Germline loops: CDR1 SGHNT, CDR2 YYREEE (reference sequence). V gave up 4 bases and J gave up 2 bases, with 18 bases separating them. There are 16 residues in the CDR3. In DNA, the CDR3 is TGTGCCAGCAGCAGAGATGGAGGACAGCGAAACACTGAAGCTTTCTTT. This encodes CASSRDGGQRNTEAFF.

This chain links TRBV29-1 with TRBJ1-2; unclear D gene. Germline lookup yields CDR1 SQVTM and CDR2 ANQGSEA. Trimming left V 0 bases short and J 2 bases short, with 13 bases between. The CDR3 is made up of 15 amino acids. This CDR3 is CSVEDLPGRNYGYTF. CDR3 sequence (DNA): TGCAGCGTTGAAGATCTCCCGGGTAGGAACTATGGCTACACCTTC.

The V and J genes are TRBV7-9 and TRBJ2-3; D is unclear. V was shortened by 5 bases and J by 4 bases, with 19 bases between the two germline ends. The CDR3 runs 16 residues. CDR1 and CDR2 from the germline V gene are SEHNR and FQNEAQ (reference sequence). The chain's CDR3 is CASSPDVRLNADTQYF. The CDR3 DNA reads TGTGCCAGCAGCCCAGACGTTCGCCTCAACGCAGATACGCAGTATTTT.

This clonotype was counted at least ten times. The CDR3: CASSLNIYGYTF. The CDR3 coding sequence is TGTGCCAGCAGCTTAAATATCTATGGCTACACCTTC. This sequence joins TRBV11-2 and TRBJ1-2; D ambiguous. V lost 2 bases and J 4 bases, leaving 5 bases between the germline ends. The CDR3 sequence is 12 residues long. Germline-derived CDR1 and CDR2 are SGHAT and FQNNGV.

The sample holds a few counts of this clonotype. The chain carries TRBV4-1 and TRBJ2-5; TRBD1 agrees at 7 bases. CDR1 is MGHRA and CDR2 is YSYEKL in the germline V gene. The J segment lost 1 base and the V segment lost 3 bases, leaving 14 bases of the junction unmatched. This CDR3 region has 18 residues. CDR3 protein: CASSHAPTDRVSQETQYF. CDR3 bases: TGCGCCAGCAGCCACGCTCCCACCGACAGGGTATCCCAAGAGACCCAGTACTTC.

This clonotype was detected only a few times. The genes are TRBV7-9 and TRBJ1-6, with D possibly TRBD1 on 6 matching bases. The CDR3 contains 14 residues. The germline V gene encodes CDR1 SEHNR and CDR2 FQNEAQ (reference sequence). V lost 5 bases and J lost 7, with 12 bases in between. CDR3 in DNA: TGTGCCAGCAGCCCAGACAGGAGGAATTCACCCCTCCACTTT. The encoded protein is CASSPDRRNSPLHF.

This clonotype was detected many times. The chain links TRBV12-3 or TRBV12-4 to TRBJ2-3, with a possible D match to TRBD2 (5 bases). The V end was cut by 2 bases, the J end by 3 bases, with 9 bases between. The CDR3 is 14 residues long. CDR3 nucleotide sequence: TGTGCCAGCAGTTTATCGGGAACAACAGATACGCAGTATTTT. Its translation is CASSLSGTTDTQYF.

The table lists this clonotype with a few counts. This chain links TRBV20-1 with TRBJ1-6; 7 bases map to TRBD1. The ends lost 4 bases at V and 7 bases at J; junction bases unmatched: 7. The CDR3 spans 14 residues. The germline V gene has CDR1 DFQATT and CDR2 SNEGSKA (reference sequence). The CDR3 sequence is CSATGGTVNSPLHF. DNA of the CDR3: TGCAGTGCTACCGGGGGGACAGTCAATTCACCCCTCCACTTT.

This clonotype was counted between two and nine times. In DNA form, the CDR3 reads TGTGCCAGCAGCTTTTTAGGGGGCGCAGATACGCAGTATTTT. It encodes CASSFLGGADTQYF. The chain recombines TRBV7-6 with TRBJ2-3; 7 bases fit TRBD1. Trimming at V came to 3 bases and at J to 4 bases, leaving 4 bases not matched to a gene. The CDR3 extends over 14 amino acids. Germline V gives CDR1 SGHVS, CDR2 FNYEAQ.

This clonotype was seen repeatedly, ten times or more. The chain has TRBV20-1 and TRBJ2-1, with 7 bases identical to TRBD2. CDR1 DFQATT and CDR2 SNEGSKA come from the germline V gene (reference sequence). Losses at the gene ends were 7 bases for V and 3 bases for J; bases not matched to a gene: 9. The CDR3 totals 14 residues. The CDR3 sequence is CSESPAGVYNEQFF. The CDR3 DNA follows: TGCAGTGAATCCCCGGCGGGAGTCTACAATGAGCAGTTCTTC.

The chain combines TRBV20-1 with TRBJ2-3, with 7 bases aligning to TRBD2. Germline loops: CDR1 DFQATT, CDR2 SNEGSKA (reference sequence). V shed 2 bases, J shed 7 bases, and the junction held 12 bases outside the gene matches. This CDR3 has 15 residues. The CDR3 DNA follows: TGCAGTGCTAGACTTCTGGCGGGAGCGGGGAATACGCAGTATTTT. Translation gives CSARLLAGAGNTQYF.

This clonotype showed up many times. The chain recombines TRBV6-1 with TRBJ2-5, with 14 nucleotides matching TRBD2. Losses at the gene ends were 6 bases for V and 5 bases for J; bases not matched to a gene: 14. Germline V gives CDR1 MNHNS, CDR2 SASEGT. The CDR3 runs to 18 residues. CDR3 DNA: TGTGCCAGCAGCCGCAGGGGGACTAGCGGGAGAAGGAAGGAGACCCAGTACTTC. This gives the protein CASSRRGTSGRRKETQYF.

This clonotype was detected many times. The CDR3 DNA reads as TGTGCCAGCACCCGGTTAGCGGGGGGATCACAGTACTTC. Amino acids: CASTRLAGGSQYF. This chain joins TRBV6-1 and TRBJ2-5, with TRBD2 matching over 10 bases. CDR1 and CDR2 from the germline V gene are MNHNS and SASEGT. Germline trimming cut 7 bases from V and 11 bases from J; bases unmatched to any gene: 10. The CDR3 is 13 residues long.